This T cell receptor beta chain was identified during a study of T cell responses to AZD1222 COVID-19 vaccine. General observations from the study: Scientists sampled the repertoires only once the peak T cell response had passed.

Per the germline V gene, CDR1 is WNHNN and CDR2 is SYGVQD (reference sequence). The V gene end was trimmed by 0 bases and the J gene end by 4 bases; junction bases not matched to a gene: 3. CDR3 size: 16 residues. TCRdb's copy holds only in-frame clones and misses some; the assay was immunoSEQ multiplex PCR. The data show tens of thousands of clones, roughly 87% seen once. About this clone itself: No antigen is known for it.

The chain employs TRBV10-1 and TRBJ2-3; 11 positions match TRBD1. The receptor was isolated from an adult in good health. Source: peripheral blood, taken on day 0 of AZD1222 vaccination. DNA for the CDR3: TGCGCCAGCAGTGAGTCGCAGGGACAGGGGGCAGATACGCAGTATTTT. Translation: CASSESQGQGADTQYF.